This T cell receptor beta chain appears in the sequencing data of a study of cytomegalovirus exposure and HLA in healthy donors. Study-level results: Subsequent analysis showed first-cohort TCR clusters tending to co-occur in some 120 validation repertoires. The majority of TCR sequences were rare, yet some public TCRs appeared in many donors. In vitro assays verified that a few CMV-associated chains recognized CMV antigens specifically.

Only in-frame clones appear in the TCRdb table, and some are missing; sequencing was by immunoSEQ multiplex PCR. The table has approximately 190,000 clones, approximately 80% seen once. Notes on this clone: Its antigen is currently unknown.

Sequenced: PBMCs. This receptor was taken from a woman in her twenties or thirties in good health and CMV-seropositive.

The chain's CDR3 is CSSELAAQETQYF. The CDR3 coding sequence is TGCAGCTCAGAGCTAGCGGCCCAAGAGACCCAGTACTTC. The chain employs TRBV29-1 and TRBJ2-5; 7 nucleotides agree with TRBD2. The CDR3 covers 13 residues. J was trimmed by 1 base and V by 8 bases; bases with no gene match: 7. Germline CDR1 SQVTM, CDR2 ANQGSEA.